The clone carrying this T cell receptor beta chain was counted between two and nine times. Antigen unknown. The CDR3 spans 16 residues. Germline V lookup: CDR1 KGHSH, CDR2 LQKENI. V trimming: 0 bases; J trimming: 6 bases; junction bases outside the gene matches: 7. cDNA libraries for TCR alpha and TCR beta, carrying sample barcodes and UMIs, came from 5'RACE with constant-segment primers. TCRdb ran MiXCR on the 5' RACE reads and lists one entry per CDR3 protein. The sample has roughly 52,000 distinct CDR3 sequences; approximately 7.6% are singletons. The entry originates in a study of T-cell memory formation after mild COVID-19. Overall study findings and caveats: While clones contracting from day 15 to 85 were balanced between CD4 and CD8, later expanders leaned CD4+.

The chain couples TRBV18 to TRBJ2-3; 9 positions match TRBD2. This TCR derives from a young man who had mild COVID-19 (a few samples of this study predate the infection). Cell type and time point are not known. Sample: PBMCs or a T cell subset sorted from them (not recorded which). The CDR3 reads CASSPPLAGPGDTQYF. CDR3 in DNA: TGTGCCAGCTCACCACCACTAGCGGGTCCAGGGGATACGCAGTATTTT.